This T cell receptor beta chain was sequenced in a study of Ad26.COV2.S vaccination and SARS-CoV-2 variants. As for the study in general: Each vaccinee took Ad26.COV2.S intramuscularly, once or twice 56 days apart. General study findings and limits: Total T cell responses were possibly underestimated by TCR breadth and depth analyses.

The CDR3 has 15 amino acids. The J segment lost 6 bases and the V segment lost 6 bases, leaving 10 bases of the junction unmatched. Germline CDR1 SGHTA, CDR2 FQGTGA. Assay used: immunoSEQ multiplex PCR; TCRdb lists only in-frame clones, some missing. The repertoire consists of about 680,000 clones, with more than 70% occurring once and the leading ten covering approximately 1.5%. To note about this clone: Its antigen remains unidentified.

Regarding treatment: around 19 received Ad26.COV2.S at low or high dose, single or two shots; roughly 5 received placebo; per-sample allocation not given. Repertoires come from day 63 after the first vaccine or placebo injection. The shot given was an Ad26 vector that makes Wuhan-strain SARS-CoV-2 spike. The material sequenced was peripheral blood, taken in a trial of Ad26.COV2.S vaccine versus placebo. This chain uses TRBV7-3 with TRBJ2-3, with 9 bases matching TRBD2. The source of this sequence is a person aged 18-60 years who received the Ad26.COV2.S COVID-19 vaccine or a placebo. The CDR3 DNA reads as TGTGCCAGCAGTCGTAGCGGGGGCCCCGGGGATACGCAGTATTTT. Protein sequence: CASSRSGGPGDTQYF.